A selection of T cell receptor beta chains follows, all from one sample in a study of T cell repertoires in ileal Crohn's disease. Clones were read by immunoSEQ multiplex PCR, and TCRdb kept only the in-frame ones, dropping some. The repertoire holds roughly 15,000 clones, with 80% as singletons. Sample: ileal tissue. Receptors were obtained from an adult with Crohn's disease. Each CDR3 is given with its conserved first and last residue. A D gene is named only where the DNA matches it firmly. Size is omitted from some rows. Given values are once, few, many or a class for expanded clones.

D: TRBD1; size: few; V: TRBV11-3; J: TRBJ2-2; CDR3: CASHTGADTGELFF; DNA: TGTGCCAGCCATACAGGGGCGGACACCGGGGAGCTGTTTTTT
D: TRBD1; size: -; V: TRBV18; J: TRBJ1-4; CDR3: CASSPGTASISEKLFF; DNA: TGTGCCAGCTCACCGGGGACAGCGTCTATCAGTGAAAAACTGTTTTTT
D: TRBD2; size: -; V: TRBV6-6; J: TRBJ2-3; CDR3: CASSPTSGKKDTQYF; DNA: TGTGCCAGCAGCCCAACTAGCGGGAAGAAAGATACGCAGTATTTT
D: -; size: once; V: TRBV27; J: TRBJ2-7; CDR3: CASSLRDSPSGGTYEQYF; DNA: TGTGCCAGCAGTTTAAGGGACAGCCCCTCCGGAGGGACCTACGAGCAGTACTTC
D: -; size: once; V: TRBV5-4; J: TRBJ1-5; CDR3: CASSLAVQPQHF; DNA: TGTGCCAGCAGCTTGGCCGTTCAGCCCCAGCATTTT
D: TRBD1; size: -; V: TRBV19; J: TRBJ1-1; CDR3: CATYRGIMNTEAFF; DNA: TGTGCCACCTACAGGGGAATTATGAACACTGAAGCTTTCTTT
D: -; size: few; V: TRBV10-3; J: TRBJ2-2; CDR3: CGTAPNTGELFF; DNA: TGTGGGACAGCCCCGAACACCGGGGAGCTGTTTTTT
D: -; size: -; V: TRBV2; J: TRBJ1-1; CDR3: CASSEVRGSEAFF; DNA: TGTGCCAGCAGTGAAGTCAGGGGCTCTGAAGCTTTCTTT
D: TRBD1; size: -; V: TRBV6-1; J: TRBJ1-1; CDR3: CASRRDRDSYEAFF; DNA: TGTGCCAGCAGAAGGGACCGGGACAGCTATGAAGCTTTCTTT
D: -; size: -; V: TRBV9; J: TRBJ2-5; CDR3: CASSYSVQETQYF; DNA: TGTGCCAGCAGTTATAGCGTCCAAGAGACCCAGTACTTC
D: TRBD1; size: -; V: TRBV7-2; J: TRBJ2-6; CDR3: CASSLGQPTSGANVLTF; DNA: TGTGCCAGCAGCCTGGGACAGCCAACCTCTGGGGCCAACGTCCTGACTTTC
D: -; size: -; V: TRBV28; J: TRBJ1-2; CDR3: CASISGSYGYTF; DNA: TGTGCCAGCATAAGTGGCAGCTATGGCTACACCTTC
D: TRBD2; size: -; V: TRBV10-2; J: TRBJ2-1; CDR3: CASSGLAALNEQFF; DNA: TGCGCCAGCAGTGGACTAGCGGCACTCAATGAGCAGTTCTTC
D: -; size: -; V: TRBV2; J: TRBJ2-2; CDR3: CASNRQDTGELFF; DNA: TGTGCCAGCAACAGACAGGACACCGGGGAGCTGTTTTTT
D: -; size: few; V: TRBV4-3; J: TRBJ1-2; CDR3: CASSHVGQSYGYGYTF; DNA: TGCGCCAGCAGCCACGTTGGACAGTCCTATGGCTATGGCTACACCTTC
D: -; size: -; V: TRBV11-2; J: TRBJ2-5; CDR3: CASSFGSAETQYF; DNA: TGTGCCAGCAGCTTCGGCTCAGCGGAGACCCAGTACTTC
D: -; size: -; V: TRBV9; J: TRBJ2-1; CDR3: CASSVGSGSNEQFF; DNA: TGTGCCAGCAGCGTAGGGTCCGGGAGCAATGAGCAGTTCTTC
D: -; size: -; V: TRBV2; J: TRBJ1-1; CDR3: CASIPQTLNTEAFF; DNA: TGTGCCAGCATACCCCAAACATTGAACACTGAAGCTTTCTTT
D: -; size: -; V: TRBV6-1; J: TRBJ2-5; CDR3: CASTPNQETQYF; DNA: TGTGCCAGCACCCCCAACCAAGAGACCCAGTACTTC
D: TRBD1; size: -; V: TRBV19; J: TRBJ2-5; CDR3: CASRPGQGPGTQYF; DNA: TGTGCCAGTAGGCCGGGACAGGGGCCTGGGACCCAGTACTTC
D: -; size: once; V: TRBV2; J: TRBJ1-2; CDR3: CASSRGAGYTF; DNA: TGTGCCAGCAGTCGGGGGGCGGGCTACACCTTC
D: -; size: -; V: TRBV6-5; J: TRBJ2-1; CDR3: CASSYSGEPYNEQFF; DNA: TGTGCCAGCAGTTACTCCGGGGAACCCTACAATGAGCAGTTCTTC
D: TRBD1; size: once; V: TRBV6-1; J: TRBJ1-1; CDR3: CASSGYTGANTEAFF; DNA: TGTGCCAGCAGTGGATACACAGGGGCCAACACTGAAGCTTTCTTT
D: -; size: -; V: TRBV2; J: TRBJ1-5; CDR3: CASNGQGGQPQHF; DNA: TGTGCCAGCAATGGGCAGGGCGGTCAGCCCCAGCATTTT
D: -; size: -; V: TRBV30; J: TRBJ1-2; CDR3: CAWSEGFGAQIYGYTF; DNA: TGTGCCTGGAGTGAGGGGTTTGGGGCCCAGATTTATGGCTACACCTTC
D: TRBD2; size: -; V: TRBV5-1; J: TRBJ2-3; CDR3: CASSLELASDTQYF; DNA: TGCGCCAGCAGCTTGGAACTAGCGTCAGATACGCAGTATTTT
D: TRBD2; size: -; V: TRBV7-2; J: TRBJ2-7; CDR3: CASSFPRPGGEQYF; DNA: TGTGCCAGCAGCTTTCCTCGACCGGGAGGGGAGCAGTACTTC
D: -; size: few; V: TRBV4-1; J: TRBJ2-4; CDR3: CASSQGTVDIQYF; DNA: TGCGCCAGCAGCCAAGGGACAGTGGACATTCAGTACTTC
D: TRBD1; size: -; V: TRBV7-9; J: TRBJ2-7; CDR3: CASSGQGYHEQYF; DNA: TGTGCCAGCAGCGGACAGGGGTACCACGAGCAGTACTTC
D: -; size: -; V: TRBV11-3; J: TRBJ2-1; CDR3: CASSLGGRVNEQFF; DNA: TGTGCCAGCAGCTTGGGGGGAAGGGTCAATGAGCAGTTCTTC
D: -; size: -; V: TRBV6-6; J: TRBJ2-2; CDR3: CASSYSIQGQTGELFF; DNA: TGTGCCAGCAGTTACTCGATACAGGGACAAACCGGGGAGCTGTTTTTT
D: TRBD1; size: -; V: TRBV13; J: TRBJ1-2; CDR3: CASSLTGGMHYGYTF; DNA: TGTGCCAGCAGCTTAACAGGGGGTATGCACTATGGCTACACCTTC
D: -; size: few; V: TRBV25-1; J: TRBJ1-1; CDR3: CASSLTANTEAFF; DNA: TGTGCCAGCAGTCTTACAGCGAACACTGAAGCTTTCTTT
D: TRBD1; size: -; V: TRBV5-1; J: TRBJ2-4; CDR3: CASSPMTGLDIQYF; DNA: TGCGCCAGCAGCCCAATGACAGGGTTGGACATTCAGTACTTC
D: -; size: -; V: TRBV11-3; J: TRBJ2-5; CDR3: CASSMIGGGLETQYF; DNA: TGTGCCAGCAGCATGATAGGAGGGGGCTTGGAGACCCAGTACTTC
D: TRBD2; size: -; V: TRBV20-1; J: TRBJ2-3; CDR3: CSATTSNTQYF; DNA: TGCAGTGCCACGACTAGCAATACACAGTATTTT
D: -; size: -; V: TRBV6-1; J: TRBJ2-7; CDR3: CASSERPRGVHEQYF; DNA: TGTGCCAGCAGTGAACGGCCCAGGGGCGTCCACGAGCAGTACTTC